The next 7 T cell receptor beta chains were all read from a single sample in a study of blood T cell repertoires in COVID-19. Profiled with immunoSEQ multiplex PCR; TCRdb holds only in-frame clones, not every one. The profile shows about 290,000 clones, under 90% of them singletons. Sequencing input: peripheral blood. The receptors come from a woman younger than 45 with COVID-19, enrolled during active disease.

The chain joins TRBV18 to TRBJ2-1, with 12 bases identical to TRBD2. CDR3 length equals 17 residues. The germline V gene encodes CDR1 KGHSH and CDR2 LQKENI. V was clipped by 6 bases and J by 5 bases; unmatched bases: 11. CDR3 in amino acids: CASSINARLAGDNEQFF. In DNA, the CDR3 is TGTGCCAGCTCCATCAACGCCCGACTAGCGGGGGACAATGAGCAGTTCTTC.

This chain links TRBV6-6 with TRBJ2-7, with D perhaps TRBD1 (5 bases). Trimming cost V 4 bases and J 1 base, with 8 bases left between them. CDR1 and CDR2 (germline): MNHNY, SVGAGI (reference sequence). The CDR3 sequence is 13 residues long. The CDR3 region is CASSFDRSYEQYF. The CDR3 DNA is TGTGCCAGCAGTTTTGACAGATCCTACGAGCAGTACTTC.

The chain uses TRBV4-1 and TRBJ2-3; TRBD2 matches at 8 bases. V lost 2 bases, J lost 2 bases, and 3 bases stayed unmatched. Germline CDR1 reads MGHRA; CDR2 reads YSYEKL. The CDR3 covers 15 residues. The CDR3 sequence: CASSQFGGATDTQYF. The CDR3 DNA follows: TGCGCCAGCAGCCAATTCGGGGGGGCCACAGATACGCAGTATTTT.

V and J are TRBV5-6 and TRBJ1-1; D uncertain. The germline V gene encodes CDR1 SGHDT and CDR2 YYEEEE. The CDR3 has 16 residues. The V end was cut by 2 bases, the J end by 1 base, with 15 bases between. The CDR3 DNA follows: TGTGCCAGCAGCTTCGCGGGTGCCCTAGGGAACACTGAAGCTTTCTTT. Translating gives CASSFAGALGNTEAFF.

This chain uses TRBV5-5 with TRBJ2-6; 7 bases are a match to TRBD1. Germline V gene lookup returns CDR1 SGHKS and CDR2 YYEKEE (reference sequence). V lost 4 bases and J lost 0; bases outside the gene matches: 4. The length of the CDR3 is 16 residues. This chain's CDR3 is CASSPRTGSGANVLTF. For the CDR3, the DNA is TGTGCCAGCAGCCCCAGGACAGGCTCTGGGGCCAACGTCCTGACTTTC.

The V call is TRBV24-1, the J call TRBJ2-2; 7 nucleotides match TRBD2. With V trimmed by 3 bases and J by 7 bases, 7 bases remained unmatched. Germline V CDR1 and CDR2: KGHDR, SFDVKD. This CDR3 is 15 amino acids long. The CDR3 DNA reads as TGTGCCACCAGTGATCCTCGGACTAGGGACGGGGAGCTGTTTTTT. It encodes CATSDPRTRDGELFF.

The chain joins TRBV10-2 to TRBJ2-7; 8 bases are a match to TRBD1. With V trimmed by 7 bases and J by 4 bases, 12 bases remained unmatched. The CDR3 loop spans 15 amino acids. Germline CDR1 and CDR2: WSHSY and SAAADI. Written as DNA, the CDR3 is TGCGCCAGCACTGGCTTGGACAGGGATATGTACGAGCAGTACTTC. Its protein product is CASTGLDRDMYEQYF.